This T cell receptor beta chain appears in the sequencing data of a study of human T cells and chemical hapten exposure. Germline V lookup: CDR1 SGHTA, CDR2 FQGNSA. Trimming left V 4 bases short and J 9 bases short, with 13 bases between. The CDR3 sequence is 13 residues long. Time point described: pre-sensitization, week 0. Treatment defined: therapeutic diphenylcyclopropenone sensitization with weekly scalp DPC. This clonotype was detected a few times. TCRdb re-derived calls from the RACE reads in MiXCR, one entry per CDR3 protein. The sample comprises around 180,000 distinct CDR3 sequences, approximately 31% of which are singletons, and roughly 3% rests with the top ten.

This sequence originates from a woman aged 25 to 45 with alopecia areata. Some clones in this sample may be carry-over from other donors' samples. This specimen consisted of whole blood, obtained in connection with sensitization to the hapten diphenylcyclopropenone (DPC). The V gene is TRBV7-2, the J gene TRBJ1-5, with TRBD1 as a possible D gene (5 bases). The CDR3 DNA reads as TGTGCCAGCAGCTCCCAGGGAGGCTGGCCCCAGCATTTT. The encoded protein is CASSSQGGWPQHF.